This T cell receptor beta chain was retrieved from a study of T cell repertoires in cytomegalovirus infection. TCRdb used MiXCR to reprocess the reads, holding one entry per CDR3 protein. This table has over 300,000 distinct CDR3 sequences, under 20% appearing once. This clonotype was observed at least ten times. Sequencing was carried out using PBMCs. The sequence derives from a human donor in good health (CMV status not recorded). Some clones in this sample may be carry-over from other donors' samples.

CDR3 in DNA: TGCGCCAGCAGCCAATTTGAAGATCAGCCCCAGCATTTT. Translated, it gives CASSQFEDQPQHF. The chain couples TRBV4-1 to TRBJ1-5, with D unresolved. This CDR3 has 13 residues. Per the germline V gene, CDR1 is MGHRA and CDR2 is YSYEKL. The V end lost 2 bases, the J end lost 5 bases, and 7 bases lay between the germline ends.